Shown below are 30 T cell receptor beta chains from a single sample sequenced in a study of CD8+CD57+ T cells in acquired aplastic anemia. The template for TCR beta VDJ and CDR3 sequence profiling was genomic DNA. A single record per CDR3 protein comes from TCRdb applying MiXCR to the reads. The sample consists of 250,000 to 300,000 distinct CDR3 sequences, approximately 56% of them appearing once. The specimen was sorted CD4+, CD8+, or CD8+CD57+ T cells (not recorded which) from PBMCs. The receptors derive from a human donor with severe aplastic anemia or a healthy control (not recorded which).

The V and J genes are TRBV25-1 and TRBJ2-1, with 12 bases fitting TRBD2. V lost 3 bases to trimming and J lost 8 bases; unmatched junction nucleotides: 5. Looked up from germline, CDR1 is MGHDK and CDR2 is SYGVNS. CDR3 length equals 15 residues. The CDR3 is CASSDKRLAGDEQFF. In nucleotides, the CDR3 is TGTGCCAGCAGTGATAAGAGACTAGCGGGAGATGAGCAGTTCTTC.

This chain joins TRBV7-9 and TRBJ2-2; perhaps D is TRBD1 or TRBD2 (5 bases each). Germline loops: CDR1 SEHNR, CDR2 FQNEAQ (reference sequence). This CDR3 is built from 14 residues. For the CDR3, the DNA is TGTGGGAGCAGCCGGGACCGATACACCGGGGAGCTGTTTTTT. Translated: CGSSRDRYTGELFF.

The rearrangement links TRBV7-2 to TRBJ2-7; D uncertain. This CDR3 is 15 amino acids long. Germline CDR1 SGHTA, CDR2 FQGNSA. V was pared by 5 bases and J by 7 bases, with 21 bases between. CDR3 sequence reads: CASSPDVERLREQYF. The CDR3 DNA reads TGTGCCAGCAGCCCCGACGTGGAGCGCTTAAGGGAGCAGTACTTC.

The V gene is TRBV7-9, the J gene TRBJ2-7, with D hard to call. CDR1 is SEHNR and CDR2 is FQNEAQ in the germline V gene (reference sequence). The CDR3 loop spans 15 amino acids. The V and J ends lost 5 bases and 3 bases respectively, with 17 bases between them. In DNA form, the CDR3 reads TGTGCCAGCAGCCCCCTTGCTAGTAGTTTCTACGAGCAGTACTTC. Its protein is CASSPLASSFYEQYF.

This clonotype was seen repeatedly, ten times or more. CDR3 residues: CSATHGTGNQPQHF. In DNA, the CDR3 is TGCAGTGCCACGCACGGGACGGGCAATCAGCCCCAGCATTTT. This chain joins TRBV20-1 and TRBJ1-5; possibly TRBD1 for D (5 bases). The ends were cut back, 6 bases at V and 2 bases at J, with 14 bases in the middle. Germline CDR1 and CDR2: DFQATT and SNEGSKA (reference sequence). The CDR3 covers 14 residues.

This clonotype was counted at least ten times. The chain is built from TRBV5-1 and TRBJ1-1, with 7 bases aligning to TRBD1. The CDR3 has 15 residues. CDR1 is SGHRS and CDR2 is YFSETQ in the germline V gene. With 3 bases clipped from V and 4 bases from J, the junction kept 9 bases outside the gene matches. This CDR3 reads CASSSQGTVGTEAFF. The CDR3, as DNA: TGCGCCAGCAGCTCCCAGGGGACAGTCGGCACTGAAGCTTTCTTT.

V is TRBV19 and J is TRBJ1-5, with D uncertain. CDR1 is LNHDA, CDR2 SQIVND, per germline (reference sequence). Trimming pared 1 base from V and 5 bases from J, leaving 6 bases between. The CDR3 runs to 13 residues. The DNA of the CDR3 is TGTGCCAGTAGTATAGGGCAGTATCAGCCCCAGCATTTT. Translated, it gives CASSIGQYQPQHF.

This CDR3 is CATSDWLGTEETQYF. The DNA of the CDR3 is TGTGCCACCAGTGATTGGTTGGGGACAGAAGAGACCCAGTACTTC. The V and J genes are TRBV24-1 and TRBJ2-5, with 7 bases identical to TRBD1. This CDR3 contains 15 residues. CDR1 is KGHDR, CDR2 SFDVKD, per germline. Trimming cost V 2 bases and J 3 bases; bases outside gene matches: 5.

V and J are TRBV20-1 and TRBJ2-5; D is unresolved. This CDR3 is built from 12 residues. V lost 3 bases to trimming and J lost 9 bases, with 14 bases between them. Germline loops: CDR1 DFQATT, CDR2 SNEGSKA (reference sequence). The CDR3 sequence: CSARVADQPQYF. The CDR3 coding sequence is TGCAGTGCTAGGGTCGCGGATCAGCCCCAGTACTTC.

This sequence joins TRBV7-6 and TRBJ2-5; 8 nucleotides line up with TRBD2. In germline, CDR1 is SGHVS, CDR2 FNYEAQ. V gave up 5 bases and J gave up 4 bases; unmatched junction bases: 9. CDR3 length: 15 amino acids. The CDR3 here is CASSGIAGGGETQYF. The CDR3 DNA reads TGTGCCAGCAGCGGGATTGCGGGGGGAGGAGAGACCCAGTACTTC. The full variable domain, with the rest looked up from reference TRBV7-6 and TRBJ2-5, is GAGVSQSPRYKVTKRGQDVALRCDPISGHVSLYWYRQALGQGPEFLTYFNYEAQQDKSGLPNDRFSAERPEGSISTLTIQRTEQRDSAMYRCASSGIAGGGETQYFGPGTRLLVL.

This clonotype was recorded at least ten times. This sequence joins TRBV19 and TRBJ1-5; a possible D gene is TRBD1 (5 bases). The germline V gene has CDR1 LNHDA and CDR2 SQIVND (reference sequence). CDR3 length equals 15 residues. Trimming pared 3 bases from V and 1 base from J, leaving 10 bases between. The chain's CDR3 is CASSMEGRSNQPQHF. The CDR3 coding sequence is TGTGCCAGTAGTATGGAGGGGAGGAGCAATCAGCCCCAGCATTTT.

The rearrangement joins TRBV19 to TRBJ2-7, with 9 positions matching TRBD1. With V trimmed by 5 bases and J by 5 bases, 7 bases remained unmatched. Germline V lookup: CDR1 LNHDA, CDR2 SQIVND (reference sequence). The length of the CDR3 is 14 residues. The CDR3 protein is CASSPGTGHNEQYF. The CDR3 nucleotides read TGTGCCAGTAGTCCCGGGACAGGGCACAACGAGCAGTACTTC.

The sample holds many counts of this clonotype. Germline is not matched at one junction end, which may reflect a read error. The chain employs TRBV5-1 and TRBJ2-7; D perhaps matches TRBD2 (5 bases). Per germline, CDR1 SGHRS and CDR2 YFSETQ. This CDR3 has 13 amino acids. CDR3 DNA sequence: TGTGCCAGCAGCTTGGCCGGGACCTACGAGCAGTACTTC. This gives the protein CASSLAGTYEQYF.

The chain combines TRBV12-3 or TRBV12-4 with TRBJ2-3; 8 bases are shared with TRBD1. V shed 6 bases, J shed 4 bases, and the junction held 15 bases outside the gene matches. This CDR3 is built from 17 residues. This chain's CDR3 is CASRRRRQGSGPDTQYF. The CDR3 bases are TGTGCCAGCAGACGGCGCCGACAGGGGTCGGGTCCAGATACGCAGTATTTT.

This sequence joins TRBV29-1 and TRBJ1-2; the D gene is possibly TRBD1 (5 bases). This CDR3 has 15 residues. Trimming stripped 8 bases from V and 2 bases from J, with 21 bases between. Germline CDR1 SQVTM, CDR2 ANQGSEA. The CDR3 DNA reads TGCAGCTCTAAGCAGCTGTGGGGGTCCAACTATGGCTACACCTTC. Residues: CSSKQLWGSNYGYTF.

The CDR3 spells CSARDQAGQGPYEQYF. In DNA, the CDR3 is TGCAGTGCTAGAGACCAAGCCGGACAGGGACCCTACGAGCAGTACTTC. The gene calls are TRBV20-1 and TRBJ2-7, with 8 bases aligning to TRBD1. Trimming took 0 bases from V and 2 from J; bases not matched to a gene: 9. This CDR3 comprises 16 residues. The germline V gene encodes CDR1 DFQATT and CDR2 SNEGSKA (reference sequence).

This clonotype was counted once. The chain has TRBV24-1 and TRBJ1-1; a weak D match, TRBD1 (6 bases). This CDR3 is 16 amino acids long. The germline V gene encodes CDR1 KGHDR and CDR2 SFDVKD. The V end was cut by 3 bases, the J end by 6 bases, with 19 bases between. CDR3 bases: TGTGCCACCAGTGATGGCCTTGGACAGAGAAACGCTGAAGCTTTCTTT. Amino acids: CATSDGLGQRNAEAFF.

In nucleotides, the CDR3 is TGTGCCAGCAGTTTATCGGGGGTGTTGGAGACCCAGTACTTC. Translating gives CASSLSGVLETQYF. The chain carries TRBV2 and TRBJ2-5; possible D gene TRBD2, 6 bases. V lost 5 bases and J lost 5, with 15 bases in between. Germline V lookup: CDR1 SNHLY, CDR2 FYNNEI. The CDR3 has 14 amino acids.

In this sample, this clonotype turned up many times. The chain employs TRBV2 and TRBJ1-5; D is ambiguous. Trimming pared 0 bases from V and 3 bases from J, leaving 6 bases between. Germline values: CDR1 SNHLY, CDR2 FYNNEI. The CDR3 sequence is 14 residues long. The CDR3 nucleotides read TGTGCCAGCAGTGAAGCGCTTTTCAATCAGCCCCAGCATTTT. This codes for CASSEALFNQPQHF.

The chain combines TRBV12-3 or TRBV12-4 with TRBJ2-7; no firm D call. The CDR3 runs to 13 residues. Between the trimmed V and J ends, which lost 6 bases and 2 bases, there was a span of 11 bases. CDR3: CASSLTTPYEQYF. The CDR3 region has the DNA TGTGCCAGCAGCCTGACGACCCCCTACGAGCAGTACTTC.

This chain links TRBV24-1 with TRBJ2-1; 8 nucleotides align to TRBD2. The V and J ends lost 3 bases and 5 bases, in that order; junction bases with no gene match: 2. The CDR3 is 14 residues long. In germline, CDR1 is KGHDR, CDR2 SFDVKD. CDR3 region: CATSDKTSDNEQFF. CDR3 DNA: TGTGCCACCAGTGATAAGACTAGCGACAATGAGCAGTTCTTC.

V is TRBV11-2 and J is TRBJ2-7; TRBD1 matches 9 bases. The CDR3 runs to 16 residues. J gave up 2 bases and V 5 bases, and 10 bases lay outside the gene matches. The germline gives CDR1 SGHAT, CDR2 FQNNGV. The CDR3 spells CASSRLGTGYPYEQYF. In nucleotides, the CDR3 is TGTGCCAGCAGCCGCCTCGGGACAGGGTATCCCTACGAGCAGTACTTC.

The table lists this clonotype with many counts. In nucleotides, the CDR3 is TGTGCCAGCAGTACGGGACTACGCACAGATACGCAGTATTTT. Encoded protein: CASSTGLRTDTQYF. The chain uses TRBV5-6 and TRBJ2-3; 7 nucleotides line up with TRBD2. J gave up 1 base and V 5 bases, and 4 bases lay outside the gene matches. The CDR3 is made up of 14 amino acids. Looked up from germline, CDR1 is SGHDT and CDR2 is YYEEEE.

Worth noting for this clonotype: The junction shows a germline mismatch at one end, possibly a read error. The chain joins TRBV27 to TRBJ2-3; the D gene is possibly TRBD1 (6 bases). The germline CDR1 and CDR2 sequences are MNHEY and SMNVEV (reference sequence). The CDR3 has 15 residues. CDR3 in amino acids: CASSEAGASTDTRYF. The CDR3 nucleotides read TGTGCCAGCAGCGAGGCAGGGGCGAGCACAGATACGCGGTATTTT.

With regard to this clonotype: One end of the junction fails to match germline, which may point to a read error. The chain couples TRBV19 to TRBJ1-2; no clear D gene. There are 14 residues in the CDR3. Germline values: CDR1 LNHDA, CDR2 SQIVND (reference sequence). The CDR3 reads CATSTGPDNYGYTF. The CDR3, as DNA: TGTGCCACTAGTACCGGGCCTGATAACTATGGCTACACCTTC. The variable domain in full, completed from reference TRBV19 and TRBJ1-2, reads DGGITQSPKYLFRKEGQNVTLSCEQNLNHDAMYWYRQDPGQGLRLIYYSQIVNDFQKGDIAEGYSVSREKKESFPLTVTSAQKNPTAFYLCATSTGPDNYGYTFGSGTRLTVV.

The chain recombines TRBV20-1 with TRBJ1-2, with D unclear. Germline V gene data show CDR1 as DFQATT and CDR2 as SNEGSKA (reference sequence). CDR3 length: 13 residues. The V end was cut by 1 base, the J end by 2 bases, with 8 bases between. DNA of the CDR3: TGCAGTGCTAGAGGCGAAGGGAACTATGGCTACACCTTC. Amino acids: CSARGEGNYGYTF.

This chain uses TRBV20-1 with TRBJ1-2, with unresolved D. CDR3 length equals 11 residues. CDR1 is DFQATT and CDR2 is SNEGSKA in the germline V gene (reference sequence). V gave up 1 base and J gave up 3 bases, with 3 bases separating them. This CDR3 is CSARVYYGYTF. CDR3 DNA: TGCAGTGCTAGAGTATACTATGGCTACACCTTC.

This clonotype was picked up many times. V and J are TRBV7-9 and TRBJ2-7; 7 nucleotides match TRBD1. This CDR3 has 13 amino acids. The V gene's germline CDR1 is SEHNR and CDR2 FQNEAQ (reference sequence). Unmatched junction bases numbered 6, after V lost 5 bases and J lost 5 bases. The chain's CDR3 is CASSTPGTDEQYF. The CDR3 nucleotides are TGTGCCAGCAGCACCCCCGGGACAGACGAGCAGTACTTC.

This clonotype was seen ten or more times. The rearrangement links TRBV19 to TRBJ1-3, with unresolved D. The CDR3 sequence is 13 residues long. V was clipped by 9 bases and J by 4 bases, with 13 bases between them. Germline values: CDR1 LNHDA, CDR2 SQIVND (reference sequence). Written as DNA, the CDR3 is TGTGCCAGCGCGCGGACGGCAGGAAACACCATATATTTT. Amino acids: CASARTAGNTIYF. Together with reference TRBV19 and TRBJ1-3, the CDR3 gives the full variable domain: DGGITQSPKYLFRKEGQNVTLSCEQNLNHDAMYWYRQDPGQGLRLIYYSQIVNDFQKGDIAEGYSVSREKKESFPLTVTSAQKNPTAFYLCASARTAGNTIYFGEGSWLTVV.

The table lists this clonotype with many counts. The chain combines TRBV19 with TRBJ2-7; 10 positions agree with TRBD2. Trimming took 6 bases from V and 7 from J; bases not matched to a gene: 9. The CDR3 spans 14 residues. The germline V gene encodes CDR1 LNHDA and CDR2 SQIVND (reference sequence). As DNA, the CDR3 is TGTGCCAGTAGAACTAGCGGGGCGCGTGGGGAGCAGTACTTC. This translates into CASRTSGARGEQYF.